The sequence of this T cell receptor (beta chain) was determined in a study of OX40 agonist ivuxolimab in advanced cancers. Study-level background: Ivuxolimab, an antibody that agonizes OX40 (CD134), was administered to the patients. Those treated in dose escalation had hepatocellular carcinoma, melanoma, renal cell cancer or head and neck cancer.

With autoimmune disease history or systemic immunosuppression, patients were excluded. Profiled with immunoSEQ multiplex PCR; TCRdb holds only in-frame clones, not every one. The table lists 50,000 to 75,000 clones, around 90% of them singletons. The CDR3 runs to 15 residues. The V gene end was trimmed by 2 bases and the J gene end by 6 bases; junction bases not matched to a gene: 7. CDR1 WSHSY and CDR2 SAAADI come from the germline V gene. This clone was counted only a few times. This TCR came from an adult with an advanced solid tumor such as melanoma, head and neck, liver or kidney cancer. The rearrangement joins TRBV10-2 to TRBJ1-5; 7 bases line up with TRBD1. The sequenced sample was CD4+ or CD8+ T cells sorted from blood, obtained in a trial of the OX40 agonist ivuxolimab. CDR3 in DNA: TGCGCCAGCAGTGAGGGTAGGGGGCCTAGTCAGCCCCAGCATTTT. This gives the protein CASSEGRGPSQPQHF.